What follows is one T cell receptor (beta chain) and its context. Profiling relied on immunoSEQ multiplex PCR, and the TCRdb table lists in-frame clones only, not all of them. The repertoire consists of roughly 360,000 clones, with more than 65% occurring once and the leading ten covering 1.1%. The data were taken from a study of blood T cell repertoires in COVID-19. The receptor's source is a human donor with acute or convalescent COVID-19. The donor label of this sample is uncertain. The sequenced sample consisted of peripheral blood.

The CDR3 is CAWSVLTIGPGELFF. Here the CDR3 DNA reads TGTGCCTGGAGTGTTTTGACTATCGGCCCGGGGGAGCTGTTTTTT. This chain uses TRBV30 with TRBJ2-2, with D maybe TRBD2 (5 bases). V was clipped by 0 bases and J by 8 bases, with 16 bases between them. Germline V gene sequence: CDR1 GTSNPN, CDR2 SVGIG (reference sequence). The CDR3 runs 15 residues.